Each of the 12 T cell receptor beta chains below was sequenced from the same sample in a study of T cell responses to AZD1222 COVID-19 vaccine. Data came from immunoSEQ multiplex PCR; TCRdb stores just in-frame clones and leaves some out. The sample includes 90,000 to 120,000 clones, approximately 89% of them seen just once. The sequencing here drew on peripheral blood, taken on day 0 of AZD1222 vaccination. The origin of the receptors is an adult in good health.

CDR3 nucleotides: TGCGCCAGCAGCTTGACTAGCGGGGGCGCCTACAATGAGCAGTTCTTC. Translating gives CASSLTSGGAYNEQFF. J is TRBJ2-1 and V is TRBV5-1, with TRBD2 matching over 11 bases. V trimming: 1 base; J trimming: 2 bases; junction bases outside the gene matches: 2. CDR1 is SGHRS, CDR2 YFSETQ, per germline. The CDR3 contains 16 residues.

This rearrangement joins TRBV5-5 to TRBJ2-7; maybe TRBD1 (6 bases). The ends were cut back, 2 bases at V and 4 bases at J, with 16 bases in the middle. Per the germline V gene, CDR1 is SGHKS and CDR2 is YYEKEE (reference sequence). The CDR3 is 15 residues long. CDR3 nucleotides: TGTGCCAGCAGCTTTCTCCGGGACACTTTTTACGAGCAGTACTTC. It encodes CASSFLRDTFYEQYF.

The rearrangement links TRBV5-4 to TRBJ2-3, with 8 nucleotides matching TRBD2. J lost 3 bases, V lost 6 bases, and 6 bases had no gene match. This CDR3 comprises 14 residues. Per germline, CDR1 SGHNT and CDR2 YYREEE (reference sequence). The CDR3 bases are TGTGCCAGCACCCTGGGACTAGGTACAGATACGCAGTATTTT. As protein: CASTLGLGTDTQYF.

This clone is a singleton in its sample. The chain carries TRBV7-9 and TRBJ2-7, with D maybe TRBD1 (5 bases). Germline V lookup: CDR1 SEHNR, CDR2 FQNEAQ (reference sequence). The CDR3 runs 14 residues. V lost 6 bases to trimming and J lost 6 bases, with 18 bases between them. For the CDR3, the DNA is TGTGCCAGCAGGAACAGGTTTGGATCGAGCGAGCAGTACTTC. Translated: CASRNRFGSSEQYF.

In DNA form, the CDR3 reads TGTGCCAGCACCAACGGGTATCAGCCCCAGCATTTT. Its protein product is CASTNGYQPQHF. The rearrangement uses TRBV6-5 and TRBJ1-5, with D uncertain. Trimming pared 7 bases from V and 5 bases from J, leaving 9 bases between. Germline V gives CDR1 MNHEY, CDR2 SVGAGI. The CDR3 length is 12 residues.

The chain joins TRBV5-1 to TRBJ2-3, with D hard to call. The CDR3 covers 16 residues. V was shortened by 7 bases and J by 2 bases, with 20 bases between the two germline ends. The germline gives CDR1 SGHRS, CDR2 YFSETQ. CDR3 bases: TGCGCCAGCCGGATTACGGTGGCAGCCAACACAGATACGCAGTATTTT. Amino acid sequence: CASRITVAANTDTQYF.

The CDR3 nucleotides read TGCGCCAGCAGCTTGGTGGCGGGGTCCTCTGGAAACACCATATATTTT. Amino acid sequence: CASSLVAGSSGNTIYF. The chain has TRBV5-1 and TRBJ1-3, with D hard to call. CDR1 SGHRS and CDR2 YFSETQ come from the germline V gene. This CDR3 is built from 16 residues. Trimming stripped 0 bases from V and 0 bases from J, with 10 bases between.

This chain links TRBV10-3 with TRBJ1-6; 7 positions match TRBD1. The J segment lost 10 bases and the V segment lost 7 bases, leaving 13 bases of the junction unmatched. There are 15 residues in the CDR3. Looked up from germline, CDR1 is ENHRY and CDR2 is SYGVKD. CDR3 amino acids: CAITGSTGVGSPLHF. In DNA, the CDR3 is TGTGCCATCACCGGTAGCACAGGGGTTGGGTCACCCCTCCACTTT.

The chain uses TRBV28 and TRBJ2-3, with 7 bases fitting TRBD2. This CDR3 is 16 amino acids long. The V gene's germline CDR1 is MDHEN and CDR2 SYDVKM. V gave up 2 bases and J gave up 3 bases; unmatched junction bases: 8. Here the CDR3 DNA reads TGTGCCAGCAGTTTAGGCTGGGTAGCGGGTACAGATACGCAGTATTTT. Residues: CASSLGWVAGTDTQYF.

This chain uses TRBV5-1 with TRBJ1-2; no reliable D call. Germline CDR1 and CDR2: SGHRS and YFSETQ. V lost 0 bases to trimming and J lost 6 bases, with 12 bases between them. CDR3 length: 14 amino acids. In nucleotides, the CDR3 is TGCGCCAGCAGCTTGGAGCATCCCAGGAATGGCTACACCTTC. Amino acid sequence: CASSLEHPRNGYTF.

The gene calls are TRBV28 and TRBJ1-2, with 10 bases lining up with TRBD1. The J segment lost 4 bases and the V segment lost 5 bases, leaving 10 bases of the junction unmatched. CDR3 length: 16 residues. Germline loops: CDR1 MDHEN, CDR2 SYDVKM. CDR3 in amino acids: CASSPPGQGPLYGYTF. CDR3 DNA: TGTGCCAGCAGTCCGCCGGGACAGGGGCCTCTCTATGGCTACACCTTC.

This CDR3 reads CASSYSGTYQPQHF. The CDR3 DNA follows: TGTGCCAGCTCATACTCCGGGACCTATCAGCCCCAGCATTTT. The chain carries TRBV18 and TRBJ1-5; a weak D match, TRBD1 (5 bases). Trimming left V 5 bases short and J 5 bases short, with 13 bases between. Germline V CDR1 and CDR2: KGHSH, LQKENI. The CDR3 consists of 14 residues.